Sequencing of this T cell receptor (beta chain) was carried out in a study of cytomegalovirus exposure and HLA in healthy donors. Study-wide background: Earlier results showed approximately 110 million unique TCR beta sequences derived from roughly 180 million T cells.

There are 15 residues in the CDR3. CDR1 is SGHRS, CDR2 YFSETQ, per germline. Trimming shortened V by 0 bases and J by 2 bases, and 9 bases separated the two germline ends. PCR employed 60 Vbeta and 13 Jbeta primers. The protocol was immunoSEQ multiplex PCR, while the TCRdb copy is restricted to in-frame clones and leaves out a portion. The sample has 95,000 to 110,000 clones; 10% are singletons. Study-wide findings and caveats: Researchers reported in a later analysis that common viral pathogens appeared linked to several top clusters.

Concerning this clone: What it binds is unknown.

The chain links TRBV5-1 to TRBJ2-1, with a weak D call TRBD2 (6 bases). This clonotype was obtained from a man in his forties in good health and CMV-seropositive. Sequenced sample: PBMCs. CDR3 DNA: TGCGCCAGCAGCTTGGGTCGGGAGCCCTACAATGAGCAGTTCTTC. It yields the protein CASSLGREPYNEQFF.